The text below deals with one T cell receptor (beta chain). Per the original data handling: By means of reference gene primer amplification, nucleated cell counts were estimated. Profiled with immunoSEQ multiplex PCR; TCRdb holds only in-frame clones, not every one. V, J and clone size derive from that table, while D and trimming were established from the DNA sequence. The sample has fewer than 300,000 clones, around 85% seen once. This record belongs to a study of blood T cell repertoires in COVID-19. Study as a whole: Specimens from acute and convalescent COVID-19 originated in the United States, Italy and Spain. Sources were T cells, B-cell-depleted T cells, or PBMCs; the material itself was cDNA or gDNA.

The CDR3 runs 13 residues. V lost 6 bases to trimming and J lost 6 bases, with 15 bases between them. Germline V gene data show CDR1 as MNHEY and CDR2 as SVGAGI. Patients of the Seattle cohort, enrolled during active infection, were followed longitudinally. The sequence came from a woman between 25 and 40 years old with COVID-19, enrolled during active disease. Sequencing was performed on peripheral blood. This chain links TRBV6-5 with TRBJ2-7; perhaps TRBD1 as D (5 bases). The CDR3 nucleotides are TGTGCCAGCAGACTCTACAGGTCCAGCGAGCAGTACTTC. It encodes CASRLYRSSEQYF.